The sequence of this T cell receptor beta chain was determined in a study of blood T cells in healthy people across ages. The use of a sample-barcoded 5' primer and a J-beta primer mix characterized a second PCR of about 6 to 11 cycles. Using its own MiXCR run on the 5' RACE reads, TCRdb lists one record per CDR3 protein. The table has over 700,000 distinct CDR3 sequences, roughly 25% seen once. Overall study results and limits: Considered underestimates were the diversity estimates obtained from one million T cells. Aged donors had fewer naive CD4+ cells and lower diversity than long-lived donors.

Sample donors were healthy Caucasian individuals that came from Russia, aged 6 to 90. On this clonotype: Its antigen is as yet unknown.

The CDR3 contains 14 residues. Germline CDR1 SNHLY, CDR2 FYNNEI. J gave up 6 bases and V 7 bases, and 8 bases lay outside the gene matches. This same sample was also part of a study on T cells of mothers and their children.

This rearrangement joins TRBV2 to TRBJ2-2, with TRBD1 identical over 7 bases. This receptor was taken from a boy aged 5-17 years in good health. What was sequenced was blood. CDR3 sequence (DNA): TGTGCCAGCACCCAGACAGGGTGGGCCGGGGAGCTGTTTTTT. It translates to CASTQTGWAGELFF.